This T cell receptor beta chain was sequenced for a study of T cell changes during pregnancy in multiple sclerosis. Repertoires were generated with immunoSEQ multiplex PCR, while TCRdb's copy carries only in-frame clones and drops some. The data hold tens of thousands of clones, with 90% observed a single time. In germline, CDR1 is DFQATT, CDR2 SNEGSKA (reference sequence). This CDR3 is 11 amino acids long. Trimming removed 7 bases at V and 2 bases at J, with 5 bases between. Sequencing used peripheral blood, obtained in the first trimester of pregnancy. The chain has TRBV20-1 and TRBJ2-2; D not certain. The receptor's source is a female donor in good health, enrolled as a control in a pregnancy study. The CDR3 bases are TGCAGTGTTACAAACACCGGGGAGCTGTTTTTT. Translating it yields CSVTNTGELFF.